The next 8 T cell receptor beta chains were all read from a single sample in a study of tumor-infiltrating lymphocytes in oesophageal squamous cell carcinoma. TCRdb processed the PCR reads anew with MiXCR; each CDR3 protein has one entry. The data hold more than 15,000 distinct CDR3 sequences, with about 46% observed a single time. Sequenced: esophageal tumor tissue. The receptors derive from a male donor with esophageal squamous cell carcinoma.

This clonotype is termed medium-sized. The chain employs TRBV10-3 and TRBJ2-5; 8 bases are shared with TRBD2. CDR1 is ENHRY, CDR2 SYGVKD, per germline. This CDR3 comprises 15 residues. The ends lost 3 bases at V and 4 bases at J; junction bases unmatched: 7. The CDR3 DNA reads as TGTGCCATCAGTGATTTTGGCGGGAGGTCAGAGACCCAGTACTTC. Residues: CAISDFGGRSETQYF.

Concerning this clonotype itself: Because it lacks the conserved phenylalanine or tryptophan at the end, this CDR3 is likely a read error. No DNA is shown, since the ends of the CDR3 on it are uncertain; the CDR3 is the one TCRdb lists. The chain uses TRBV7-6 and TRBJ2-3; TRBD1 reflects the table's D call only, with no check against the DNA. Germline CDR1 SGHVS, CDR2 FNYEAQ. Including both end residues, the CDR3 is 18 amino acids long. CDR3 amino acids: CASSPIRGGGRETQYFGP.

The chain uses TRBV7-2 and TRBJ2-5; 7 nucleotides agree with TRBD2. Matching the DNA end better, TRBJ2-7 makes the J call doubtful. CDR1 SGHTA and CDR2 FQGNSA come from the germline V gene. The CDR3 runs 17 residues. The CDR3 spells CASSLSSAGERSYEQYF. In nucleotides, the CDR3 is TGTGCCAGCAGCTTATCTTCGGCGGGGGAACGCTCCTACGAGCAGTACTTC.

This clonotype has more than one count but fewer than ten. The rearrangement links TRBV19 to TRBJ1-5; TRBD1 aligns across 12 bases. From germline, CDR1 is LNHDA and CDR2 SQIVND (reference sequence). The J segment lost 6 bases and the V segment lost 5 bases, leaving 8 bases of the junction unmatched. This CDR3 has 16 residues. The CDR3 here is CASSARGGQGAQPQHF. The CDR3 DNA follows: TGTGCCAGTAGTGCTAGGGGGGGACAGGGGGCTCAGCCCCAGCATTTT.

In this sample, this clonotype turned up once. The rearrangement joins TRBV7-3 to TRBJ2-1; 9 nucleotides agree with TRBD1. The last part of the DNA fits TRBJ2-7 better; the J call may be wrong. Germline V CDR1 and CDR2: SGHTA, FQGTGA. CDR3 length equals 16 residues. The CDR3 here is CASSLNLDRGSDEQYF. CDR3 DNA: TGTGCCAGCAGCTTAAATCTGGACAGGGGCTCCGATGAGCAGTACTTC.

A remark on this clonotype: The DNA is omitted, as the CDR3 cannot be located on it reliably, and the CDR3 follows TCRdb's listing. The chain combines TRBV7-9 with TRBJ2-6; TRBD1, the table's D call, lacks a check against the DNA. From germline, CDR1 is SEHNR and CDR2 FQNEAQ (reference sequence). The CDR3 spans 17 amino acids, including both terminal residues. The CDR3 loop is CASSPSPVIKLWLHLRF.

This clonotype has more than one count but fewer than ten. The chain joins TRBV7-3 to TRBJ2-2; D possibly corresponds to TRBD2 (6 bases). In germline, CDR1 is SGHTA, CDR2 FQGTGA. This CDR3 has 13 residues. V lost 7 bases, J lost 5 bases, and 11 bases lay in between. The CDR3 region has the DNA TGTGCCAGCACGGCCGCGGGGACCGGGGAGCTGTTTTTT. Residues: CASTAAGTGELFF.

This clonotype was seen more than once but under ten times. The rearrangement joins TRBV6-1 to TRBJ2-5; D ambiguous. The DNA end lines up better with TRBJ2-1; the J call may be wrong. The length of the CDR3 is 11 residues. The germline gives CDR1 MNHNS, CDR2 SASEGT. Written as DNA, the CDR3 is TGTGCCAGCAGTGCACTAATTGAGCAGTTCTTC. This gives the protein CASSALIEQFF.